A single sample gave rise to the 29 T cell receptor beta chains below, sequenced in a study of blood T cell repertoires in COVID-19. The data were produced by immunoSEQ multiplex PCR, yet TCRdb's version contains in-frame clones alone and is incomplete. Here the sample spans about 68,000 clones, roughly 84% being singletons. The source material was peripheral blood. The receptors derive from a man in his fifties or sixties with active COVID-19.

This clone came up a few times. This chain uses TRBV2 with TRBJ1-5, with 7 bases identical to TRBD1. V dropped 4 bases and J dropped 3; count of bases not matched to a gene: 3. Germline CDR1 reads SNHLY; CDR2 reads FYNNEI. CDR3 length: 14 residues. CDR3 DNA: TGTGCCAGCAGTGTACAGGGGCTCAATCAGCCCCAGCATTTT. Amino acid sequence: CASSVQGLNQPQHF. Full variable domain (missing parts from reference TRBV2 and TRBJ1-5): EPEVTQTPSHQVTQMGQEVILRCVPISNHLYFYWYRQILGQKVEFLVSFYNNEISEKSEIFDDQFSVERPDGSNFTLKIRSTKLEDSAMYFCASSVQGLNQPQHFGDGTRLSIL.

The gene calls are TRBV14 and TRBJ2-2; no reliable D call. V lost 1 base to trimming and J lost 3 bases, with 6 bases between them. The CDR3 runs to 14 residues. Per the germline V gene, CDR1 is SGHDN and CDR2 is FVKESK. CDR3 sequence: CASSQGRYTGELFF. CDR3 nucleotide sequence: TGTGCCAGCAGCCAAGGGAGATACACCGGGGAGCTGTTTTTT.

The chain uses TRBV4-1 and TRBJ2-7; possibly TRBD1 for D (5 bases). The germline V gene encodes CDR1 MGHRA and CDR2 YSYEKL. The ends were cut back, 1 base at V and 6 bases at J, with 13 bases in the middle. The CDR3 is made up of 14 amino acids. In DNA form, the CDR3 reads TGCGCCAGCAGCCAAGGGCAGGGCTCCAGCGAGCAGTACTTC. Its translation: CASSQGQGSSEQYF.

The rearrangement joins TRBV30 to TRBJ1-2; D is unclear. V was cut by 4 bases and J by 4 bases, with 13 bases left in between. Germline-derived CDR1 and CDR2 are GTSNPN and SVGIG (reference sequence). The CDR3 has 13 amino acids. CDR3 DNA: TGTGCCTGGACCCACTTTGAGGGCTATGGCTACACCTTC. Amino acids: CAWTHFEGYGYTF.

The rearrangement links TRBV6-2 or TRBV6-3 to TRBJ1-5; no reliable D call. The CDR3 spans 14 residues. Germline V gives CDR1 MNHEY, CDR2 SVGEGT. The V and J ends lost 5 bases and 4 bases respectively, with 12 bases between them. As DNA, the CDR3 is TGTGCCAGCAGTATTGGACTTCAGAATCAGCCCCAGCATTTT. It specifies CASSIGLQNQPQHF.

The chain joins TRBV12-3 or TRBV12-4 to TRBJ2-7; D call uncertain. V was trimmed by 5 bases and J by 2 bases, leaving 4 bases between them. The CDR3 has 11 amino acids. The CDR3 nucleotides are TGTGCCAGCAGTCTAACCTACGAGCAGTACTTC. Translated: CASSLTYEQYF.

This chain joins TRBV5-1 and TRBJ1-2, with TRBD1 as a possible D gene (6 bases). Germline V gene lookup returns CDR1 SGHRS and CDR2 YFSETQ. V gave up 9 bases and J gave up 4 bases, with 19 bases separating them. The CDR3 sequence is 14 residues long. Written as DNA, the CDR3 is TGCGCCACCTCCCAGGGGCCAACCTCCTATGGCTACACCTTC. It is translated as CATSQGPTSYGYTF.

V is TRBV11-2 and J is TRBJ2-5; 9 bases are a match to TRBD1. The V gene end was trimmed by 5 bases and the J gene end by 5 bases; junction bases not matched to a gene: 12. This CDR3 is 16 amino acids long. Per the germline V gene, CDR1 is SGHAT and CDR2 is FQNNGV. As DNA, the CDR3 is TGTGCCAGCAGCCCTCTCAGACAGGGGGGTATGGAGACCCAGTACTTC. It yields the protein CASSPLRQGGMETQYF.

The chain is built from TRBV5-1 and TRBJ2-1; TRBD1 aligns across 9 bases. The length of the CDR3 is 11 residues. The V gene end was trimmed by 3 bases and the J gene end by 16 bases; junction bases not matched to a gene: 5. Germline V gene sequence: CDR1 SGHRS, CDR2 YFSETQ. CDR3 sequence (DNA): TGCGCCAGCAGCTACGGGACAGGGCTCTTCTTC. It codes for CASSYGTGLFF.

This chain uses TRBV27 with TRBJ2-3; TRBD1 is a possible D gene (6 bases). The V and J ends lost 7 bases and 0 bases respectively, with 14 bases between them. Germline V gives CDR1 MNHEY, CDR2 SMNVEV (reference sequence). This CDR3 is 15 amino acids long. This CDR3 reads CASTQTGFSTDTQYF. The CDR3 bases are TGTGCCAGCACCCAGACAGGCTTCAGCACAGATACGCAGTATTTT.

The chain links TRBV12-3 or TRBV12-4 to TRBJ1-1, with unresolved D. V shed 5 bases and J shed 4 bases, with 11 bases lying between them. This CDR3 comprises 13 residues. CDR3 nucleotide sequence: TGTGCCAGCAGTCCCCTAAGCCTCACTGAAGCTTTCTTT. Encoded protein: CASSPLSLTEAFF.

The chain recombines TRBV27 with TRBJ1-5; TRBD1 agrees at 7 bases. The CDR3 has 13 amino acids. Germline V CDR1 and CDR2: MNHEY, SMNVEV (reference sequence). The V segment lost 4 bases and the J segment 7 bases; nucleotides outside the gene matches: 4. The CDR3 region is CASSSGGQQPQHF. In DNA, the CDR3 is TGTGCCAGCAGTTCAGGGGGACAACAGCCCCAGCATTTT.

The chain joins TRBV2 to TRBJ1-3, with D maybe TRBD1 (5 bases). Trimming pared 4 bases from V and 2 bases from J, leaving 12 bases between. This CDR3 comprises 15 residues. The germline gives CDR1 SNHLY, CDR2 FYNNEI. CDR3 in DNA: TGTGCCAGCAGTGGAGGCCCGGGGGCTGGAAACACCATATATTTT. Encoded protein: CASSGGPGAGNTIYF. Based on the CDR3 plus reference TRBV2 and TRBJ1-3, the full variable domain is EPEVTQTPSHQVTQMGQEVILRCVPISNHLYFYWYRQILGQKVEFLVSFYNNEISEKSEIFDDQFSVERPDGSNFTLKIRSTKLEDSAMYFCASSGGPGAGNTIYFGEGSWLTVV.

This rearrangement joins TRBV30 to TRBJ2-2, with D possibly TRBD2 on 5 matching bases. V was pared by 4 bases and J by 5 bases, with 14 bases between. The CDR3 length is 14 residues. Germline CDR1 reads GTSNPN; CDR2 reads SVGIG (reference sequence). The CDR3 reads CAWNSEGRTGELFF. The DNA for the CDR3 is TGTGCCTGGAATTCTGAGGGTAGGACCGGGGAGCTGTTTTTT.

CDR3 DNA: TGCGCCAGCAGCTCTCAGGGCTTGGGTGGAAACACCATATATTTT. Translating gives CASSSQGLGGNTIYF. V usage is TRBV10-2 and J usage is TRBJ1-3, with D tentatively TRBD1 (5 bases). Trimming removed 6 bases at V and 3 bases at J, with 15 bases between. Germline loops: CDR1 WSHSY, CDR2 SAAADI. This CDR3 spans 15 amino acids.

This sequence joins TRBV5-1 and TRBJ2-7, with D possibly matching TRBD1 (6 bases). CDR3 length: 14 residues. Looked up from germline, CDR1 is SGHRS and CDR2 is YFSETQ. Trimming left V 4 bases short and J 5 bases short, with 16 bases between. CDR3 region: CASSIGQHPDEQYF. The CDR3, as DNA: TGCGCCAGCAGCATAGGACAGCACCCGGACGAGCAGTACTTC.

CDR3 in DNA: TGCGCCAGCAGTCAATCTCCGGGGAAAAACGAGCAGTACTTC. Amino acid sequence: CASSQSPGKNEQYF. This sequence joins TRBV23-1 and TRBJ2-7; D possibly corresponds to TRBD2 (5 bases). TRBV23-1 is labeled an ORF, and its function is uncertain. CDR3 length: 14 amino acids. V lost 0 bases and J lost 5, with 11 bases in between.

CDR3 loop: CATSPRGSANTGELFF. Here the CDR3 DNA reads TGTGCCACCAGTCCGCGAGGGTCCGCGAACACCGGGGAGCTGTTTTTT. The rearrangement uses TRBV24-1 and TRBJ2-2; a possible D gene is TRBD2 (5 bases). V dropped 6 bases and J dropped 0 bases, with 13 bases sitting between them. From germline, CDR1 is KGHDR and CDR2 SFDVKD. The CDR3 is 16 amino acids.

The genes are TRBV29-1 and TRBJ2-5, with D maybe TRBD2 (5 bases). The CDR3 spans 14 residues. V was clipped by 1 base and J by 3 bases, with 12 bases between them. Germline CDR1 SQVTM, CDR2 ANQGSEA. CDR3 protein: CSVEGEWEEETQYF. DNA for the CDR3: TGCAGCGTTGAAGGGGAGTGGGAAGAAGAGACCCAGTACTTC.

This chain connects TRBV29-1 to TRBJ2-7, with 14 positions matching TRBD2. This CDR3 is 13 amino acids long. Trimming cost V 5 bases and J 5 bases; bases outside gene matches: 2. CDR1 and CDR2 from the germline V gene are SQVTM and ANQGSEA. CDR3 sequence: CSVQGLAGDEQYF. The CDR3 DNA follows: TGCAGCGTTCAGGGACTAGCGGGAGACGAGCAGTACTTC.

The chain uses TRBV2 and TRBJ2-2; TRBD1 is a possible D gene (6 bases). V dropped 5 bases and J dropped 5 bases, with 9 bases sitting between them. CDR1 and CDR2 (germline): SNHLY, FYNNEI. The CDR3 runs to 13 residues. This CDR3 is CASSPGTTGELFF. In nucleotides, the CDR3 is TGTGCCAGCAGTCCTGGGACAACCGGGGAGCTGTTTTTT.

The rearrangement links TRBV27 to TRBJ2-7; D may be TRBD2 (6 bases). CDR3 length: 15 residues. V was pared by 6 bases and J by 0 bases, with 15 bases between. The germline CDR1 and CDR2 sequences are MNHEY and SMNVEV (reference sequence). CDR3 residues: CASRPAGGSSYEQYF. The DNA of the CDR3 is TGTGCCAGCAGGCCTGCTGGGGGGAGCTCCTACGAGCAGTACTTC.

The chain links TRBV14 to TRBJ2-3; D is uncertain. The CDR3 runs to 14 residues. Trimming removed 2 bases at V and 7 bases at J, with 13 bases between. Germline V CDR1 and CDR2: SGHDN, FVKESK. CDR3 protein: CASSQKREDYTQYF. CDR3 coding DNA: TGTGCCAGCAGCCAAAAGAGAGAAGATTATACGCAGTATTTT.

V and J are TRBV19 and TRBJ2-3, with 11 bases matching TRBD2. Germline V CDR1 and CDR2: LNHDA, SQIVND (reference sequence). J lost 2 bases, V lost 4 bases, and 2 bases had no gene match. This CDR3 has 15 amino acids. As DNA, the CDR3 is TGTGCCAGTAGTAGACTAGCGGGAAACACAGATACGCAGTATTTT. Protein sequence: CASSRLAGNTDTQYF.

This chain connects TRBV7-9 to TRBJ1-2; D may be TRBD1 (5 bases). Trimming pared 5 bases from V and 4 bases from J, leaving 17 bases between. Per germline, CDR1 SEHNR and CDR2 FQNEAQ (reference sequence). This CDR3 region has 15 residues. CDR3 in amino acids: CASSNRQSGGYGYTF. In nucleotides, the CDR3 is TGTGCCAGCAGCAATCGACAGAGCGGGGGCTATGGCTACACCTTC.

The V gene is TRBV10-3, the J gene TRBJ1-1, with a tentative D call TRBD1 (6 bases). The CDR3 length is 14 residues. The germline V and J ends were trimmed by 6 bases and 5 bases, with 16 bases remaining between them. Germline CDR1 is ENHRY and CDR2 is SYGVKD. The CDR3 spells CAIRAQGSVTEAFF. The CDR3 coding sequence is TGTGCCATCAGAGCCCAGGGGAGTGTTACTGAAGCTTTCTTT.

J is TRBJ1-1 and V is TRBV5-1; D gene unclear. The germline V gene encodes CDR1 SGHRS and CDR2 YFSETQ. V lost 0 bases and J lost 5, with 14 bases in between. The CDR3 loop spans 15 amino acids. In nucleotides, the CDR3 is TGCGCCAGCAGCTTGGTTCGGGGTGTGGGAACTGAAGCTTTCTTT. It codes for CASSLVRGVGTEAFF.

The chain links TRBV7-9 to TRBJ1-1, with D uncertain. CDR1 is SEHNR, CDR2 FQNEAQ, per germline (reference sequence). This CDR3 has 15 amino acids. With 5 bases removed from V and 5 bases from J, the gap between germline ends came to 18 bases. CDR3: CASSLAGSTNTEAFF. As DNA, the CDR3 is TGTGCCAGCAGCCTCGCAGGCAGCACCAATACTGAAGCTTTCTTT.

The chain has TRBV27 and TRBJ1-2; D perhaps matches TRBD1 (5 bases). Deletions cut 2 bases from V and 3 bases from J, with 13 bases between. Germline-derived CDR1 and CDR2 are MNHEY and SMNVEV (reference sequence). This CDR3 comprises 15 residues. The CDR3 region has the DNA TGTGCCAGCAGTTTAGGGGGGGGAAGGGACTATGGCTACACCTTC. Translation gives CASSLGGGRDYGYTF.